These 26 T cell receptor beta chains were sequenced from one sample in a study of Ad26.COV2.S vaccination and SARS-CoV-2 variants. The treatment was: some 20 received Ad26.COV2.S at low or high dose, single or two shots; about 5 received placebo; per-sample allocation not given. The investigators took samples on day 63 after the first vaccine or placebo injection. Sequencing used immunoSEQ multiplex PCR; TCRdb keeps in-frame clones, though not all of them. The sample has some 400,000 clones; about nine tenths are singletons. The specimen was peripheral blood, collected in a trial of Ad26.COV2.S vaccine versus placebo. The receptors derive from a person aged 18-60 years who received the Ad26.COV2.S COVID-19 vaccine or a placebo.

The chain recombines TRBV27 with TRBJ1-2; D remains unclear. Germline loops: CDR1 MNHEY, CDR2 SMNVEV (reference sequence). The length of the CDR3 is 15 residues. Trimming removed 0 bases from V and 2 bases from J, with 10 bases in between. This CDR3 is CASSLSGRENYGYTF. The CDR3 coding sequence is TGTGCCAGCAGTTTATCGGGGAGGGAGAACTATGGCTACACCTTC.

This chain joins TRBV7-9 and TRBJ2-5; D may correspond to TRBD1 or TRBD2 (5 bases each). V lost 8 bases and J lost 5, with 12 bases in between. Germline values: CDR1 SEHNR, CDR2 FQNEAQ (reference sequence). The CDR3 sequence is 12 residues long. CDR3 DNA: TGTGCCAGCGGCCGAGGGGCCGAGACCCAGTACTTC. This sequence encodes CASGRGAETQYF. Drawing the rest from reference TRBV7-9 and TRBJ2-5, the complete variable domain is DTGVSQNPRHKITKRGQNVTFRCDPISEHNRLYWYRQTLGQGPEFLTYFQNEAQLEKSRLLSDRFSAERPKGSFSTLEIQRTEQGDSAMYLCASGRGAETQYFGPGTRLLVL.

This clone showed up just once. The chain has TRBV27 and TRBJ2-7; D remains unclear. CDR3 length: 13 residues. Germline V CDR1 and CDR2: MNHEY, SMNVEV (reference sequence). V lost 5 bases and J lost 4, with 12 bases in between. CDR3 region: CASSRQLLYEQYF. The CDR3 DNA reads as TGTGCCAGCAGTAGACAACTCCTATACGAGCAGTACTTC.

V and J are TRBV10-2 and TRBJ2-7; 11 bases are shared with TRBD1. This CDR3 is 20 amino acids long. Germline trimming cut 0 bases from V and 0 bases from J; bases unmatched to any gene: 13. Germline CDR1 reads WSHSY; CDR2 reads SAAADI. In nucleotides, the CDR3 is TGCGCCAGCAGTGAGTCGAACCGGGACAGGGGGTATCTTCTCTCCTACGAGCAGTACTTC. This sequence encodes CASSESNRDRGYLLSYEQYF.

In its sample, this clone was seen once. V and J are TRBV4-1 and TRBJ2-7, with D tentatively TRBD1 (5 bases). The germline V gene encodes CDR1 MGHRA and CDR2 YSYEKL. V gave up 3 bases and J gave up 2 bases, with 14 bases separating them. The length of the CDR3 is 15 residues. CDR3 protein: CASSQAQGVPYEQYF. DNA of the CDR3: TGCGCCAGCAGCCAGGCCCAGGGCGTCCCCTACGAGCAGTACTTC.

The chain's CDR3 is CAWSVVGQDTIYF. CDR3 DNA: TGTGCCTGGAGTGTGGTGGGCCAAGACACCATATATTTT. The chain joins TRBV30 to TRBJ1-3; D is unresolved. CDR1 is GTSNPN, CDR2 SVGIG, per germline (reference sequence). This CDR3 spans 13 amino acids. V was trimmed by 0 bases and J by 8 bases, leaving 11 bases between them.

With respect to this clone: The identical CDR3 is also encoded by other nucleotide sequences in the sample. The CDR3 loop reads CASSQGEKLFF. The CDR3 nucleotides read TGTGCCAGCAGCCAAGGTGAAAAACTGTTTTTT. The chain combines TRBV3-1 (or the pseudogene TRBV3-2) with TRBJ1-4, with unresolved D. The V end lost 1 base, the J end lost 7 bases, and 1 base lay between the germline ends. CDR1 and CDR2 (germline): LGHDT, YNNKEL (reference sequence). The CDR3 is made up of 11 amino acids.

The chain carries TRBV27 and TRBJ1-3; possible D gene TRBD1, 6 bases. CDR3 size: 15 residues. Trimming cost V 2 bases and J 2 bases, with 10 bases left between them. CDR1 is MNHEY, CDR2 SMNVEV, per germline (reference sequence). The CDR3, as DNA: TGTGCCAGCAGTTTAGCAGGGGCGCCTGGAAACACCATATATTTT. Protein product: CASSLAGAPGNTIYF.

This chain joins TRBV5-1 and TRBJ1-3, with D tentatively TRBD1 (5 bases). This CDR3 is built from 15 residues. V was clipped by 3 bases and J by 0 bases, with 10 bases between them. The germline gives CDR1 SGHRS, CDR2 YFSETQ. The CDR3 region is CASSSGGSSGNTIYF. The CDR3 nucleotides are TGCGCCAGCAGCTCCGGGGGGTCCTCTGGAAACACCATATATTTT.

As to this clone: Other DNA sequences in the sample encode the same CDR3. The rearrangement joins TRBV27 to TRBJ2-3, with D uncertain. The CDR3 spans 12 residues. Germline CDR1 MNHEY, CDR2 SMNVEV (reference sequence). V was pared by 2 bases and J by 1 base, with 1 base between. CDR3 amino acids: CASSLGTDTQYF. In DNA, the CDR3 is TGTGCCAGCAGTTTAGGCACAGATACGCAGTATTTT.

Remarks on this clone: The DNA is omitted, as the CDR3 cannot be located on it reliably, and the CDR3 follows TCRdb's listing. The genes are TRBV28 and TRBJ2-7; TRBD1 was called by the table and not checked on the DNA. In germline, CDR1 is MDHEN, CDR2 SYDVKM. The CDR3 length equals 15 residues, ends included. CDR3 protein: CASSFSGQGSYEQYF.

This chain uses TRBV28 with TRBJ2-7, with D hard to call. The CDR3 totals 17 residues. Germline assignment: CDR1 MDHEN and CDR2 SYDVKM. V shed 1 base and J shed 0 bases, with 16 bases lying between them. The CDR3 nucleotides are TGTGCCAGCAGTTTATCACCAGGCCCGTCCCCCTCCTACGAGCAGTACTTC. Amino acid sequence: CASSLSPGPSPSYEQYF.

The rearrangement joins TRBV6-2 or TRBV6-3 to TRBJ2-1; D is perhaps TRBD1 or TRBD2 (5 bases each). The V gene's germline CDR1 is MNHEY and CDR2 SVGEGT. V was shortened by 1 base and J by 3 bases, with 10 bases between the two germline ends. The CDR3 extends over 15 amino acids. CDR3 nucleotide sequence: TGTGCCAGCAGTTACTGGGACGCCAGCTACAATGAGCAGTTCTTC. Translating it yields CASSYWDASYNEQFF.

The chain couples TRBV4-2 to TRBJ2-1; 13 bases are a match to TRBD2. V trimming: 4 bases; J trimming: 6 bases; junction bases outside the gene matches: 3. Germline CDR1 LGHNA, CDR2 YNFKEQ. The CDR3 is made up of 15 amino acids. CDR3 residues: CASSRTSGSLNEQFF. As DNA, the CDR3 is TGTGCCAGCAGCCGGACTAGCGGGAGTCTCAATGAGCAGTTCTTC.

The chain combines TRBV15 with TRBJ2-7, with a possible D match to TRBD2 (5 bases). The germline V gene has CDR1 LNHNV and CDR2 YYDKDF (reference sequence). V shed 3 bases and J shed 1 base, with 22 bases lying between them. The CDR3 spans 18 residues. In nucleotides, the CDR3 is TGTGCCACCAGCAGGGGAGATGGGCCGAGCTTCCTTTCCTACGAGCAGTACTTC. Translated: CATSRGDGPSFLSYEQYF.

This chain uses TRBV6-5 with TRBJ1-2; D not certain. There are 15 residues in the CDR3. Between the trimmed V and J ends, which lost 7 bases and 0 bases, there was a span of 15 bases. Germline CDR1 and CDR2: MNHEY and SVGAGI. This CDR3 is CASTSTLAANYGYTF. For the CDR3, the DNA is TGTGCCAGCACATCCACCTTAGCGGCTAACTATGGCTACACCTTC.

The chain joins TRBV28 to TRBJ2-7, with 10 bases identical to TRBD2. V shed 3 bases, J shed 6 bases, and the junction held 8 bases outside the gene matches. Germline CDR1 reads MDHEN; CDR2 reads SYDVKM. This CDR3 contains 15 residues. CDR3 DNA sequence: TGTGCCAGCAGTTTTTTTCTAGCGGGAGAGGGCGAGCAGTACTTC. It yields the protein CASSFFLAGEGEQYF.

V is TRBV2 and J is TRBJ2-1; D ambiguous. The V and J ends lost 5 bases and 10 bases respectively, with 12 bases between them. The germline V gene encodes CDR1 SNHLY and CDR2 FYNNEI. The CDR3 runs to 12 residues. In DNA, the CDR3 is TGTGCCAGCAGTCATCCCGCTCTCGAGCAGTTCTTC. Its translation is CASSHPALEQFF.

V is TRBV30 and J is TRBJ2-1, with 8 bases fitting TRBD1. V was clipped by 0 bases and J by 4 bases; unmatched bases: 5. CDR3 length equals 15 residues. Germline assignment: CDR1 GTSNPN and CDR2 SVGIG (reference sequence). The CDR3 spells CAWSVVRGLYNEQFF. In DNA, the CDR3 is TGTGCCTGGAGTGTAGTCAGGGGGCTATACAATGAGCAGTTCTTC.

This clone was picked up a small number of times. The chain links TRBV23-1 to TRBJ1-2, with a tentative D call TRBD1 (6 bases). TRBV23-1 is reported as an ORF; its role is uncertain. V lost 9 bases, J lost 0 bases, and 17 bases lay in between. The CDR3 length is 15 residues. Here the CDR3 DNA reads TGCGCCAGGGAAGAACAGGGAAACTCTAACTATGGCTACACCTTC. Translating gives CAREEQGNSNYGYTF.

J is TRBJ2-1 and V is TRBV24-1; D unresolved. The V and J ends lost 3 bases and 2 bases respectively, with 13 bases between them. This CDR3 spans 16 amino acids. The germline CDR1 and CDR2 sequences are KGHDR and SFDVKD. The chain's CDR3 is CATSDTTSSTYNEQFF. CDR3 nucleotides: TGTGCCACCAGTGATACCACTTCAAGCACCTACAATGAGCAGTTCTTC.

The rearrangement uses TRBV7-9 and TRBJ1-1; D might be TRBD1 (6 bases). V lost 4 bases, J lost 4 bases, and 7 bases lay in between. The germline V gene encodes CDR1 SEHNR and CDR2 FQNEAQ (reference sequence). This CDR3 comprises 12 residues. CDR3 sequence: CASSYRATEAFF. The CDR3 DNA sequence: TGTGCCAGCAGCTACAGGGCCACTGAAGCTTTCTTT.

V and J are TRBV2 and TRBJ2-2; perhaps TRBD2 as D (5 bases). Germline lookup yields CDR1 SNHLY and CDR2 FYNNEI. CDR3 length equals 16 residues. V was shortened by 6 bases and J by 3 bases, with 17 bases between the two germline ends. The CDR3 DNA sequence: TGTGCCAGCAGGTTTAAAGGACTCCCAGACACCGGGGAGCTGTTTTTT. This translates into CASRFKGLPDTGELFF.

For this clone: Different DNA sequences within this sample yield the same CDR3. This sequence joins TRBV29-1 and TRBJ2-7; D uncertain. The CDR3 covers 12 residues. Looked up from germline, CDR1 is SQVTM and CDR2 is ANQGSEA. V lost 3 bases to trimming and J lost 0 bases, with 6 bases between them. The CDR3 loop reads CSVEVSSYEQYF. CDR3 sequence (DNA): TGCAGCGTTGAGGTTTCCTCCTACGAGCAGTACTTC.

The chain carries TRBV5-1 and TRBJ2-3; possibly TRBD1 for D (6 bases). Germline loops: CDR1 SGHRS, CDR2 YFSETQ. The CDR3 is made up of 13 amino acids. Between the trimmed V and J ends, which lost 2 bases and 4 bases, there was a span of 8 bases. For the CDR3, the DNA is TGCGCCAGCAGCTTCGGACAGTCAGATACGCAGTATTTT. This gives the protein CASSFGQSDTQYF.

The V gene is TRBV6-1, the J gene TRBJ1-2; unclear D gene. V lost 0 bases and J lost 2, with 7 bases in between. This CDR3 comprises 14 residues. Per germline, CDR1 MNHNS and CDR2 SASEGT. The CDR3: CASSEADVNYGYTF. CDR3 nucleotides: TGTGCCAGCAGTGAAGCAGACGTCAACTATGGCTACACCTTC.